The source of this T cell receptor beta chain is a study of immune evolution from preneoplasia to lung adenocarcinoma. Study-wide points: Normal lung had the highest top T cell clone frequencies. Later-stage lesions appeared to have more T cells, more diversity, less clonality.

Germline trimming cut 5 bases from V and 9 bases from J; bases unmatched to any gene: 3. Per the germline V gene, CDR1 is MNHEY and CDR2 is SVGAGI. The CDR3 is made up of 13 amino acids. Points on this clone: The antigen is not known.

Data came from immunoSEQ multiplex PCR; TCRdb stores just in-frame clones and leaves some out. The table has some 7,500 clones, 70% to 85% seen once; the top ten hold around 2.5%. The chain links TRBV6-5 to TRBJ2-5; 13 bases agree with TRBD2. The origin of this receptor is an older person with lung adenocarcinoma. The sequenced material came from FFPE minimally invasive lung adenocarcinoma tissue. Written as DNA, the CDR3 is TGTGCCAGCAGTCAAGGACTAGCGGGGGCCCAGTACTTC. It specifies CASSQGLAGAQYF.